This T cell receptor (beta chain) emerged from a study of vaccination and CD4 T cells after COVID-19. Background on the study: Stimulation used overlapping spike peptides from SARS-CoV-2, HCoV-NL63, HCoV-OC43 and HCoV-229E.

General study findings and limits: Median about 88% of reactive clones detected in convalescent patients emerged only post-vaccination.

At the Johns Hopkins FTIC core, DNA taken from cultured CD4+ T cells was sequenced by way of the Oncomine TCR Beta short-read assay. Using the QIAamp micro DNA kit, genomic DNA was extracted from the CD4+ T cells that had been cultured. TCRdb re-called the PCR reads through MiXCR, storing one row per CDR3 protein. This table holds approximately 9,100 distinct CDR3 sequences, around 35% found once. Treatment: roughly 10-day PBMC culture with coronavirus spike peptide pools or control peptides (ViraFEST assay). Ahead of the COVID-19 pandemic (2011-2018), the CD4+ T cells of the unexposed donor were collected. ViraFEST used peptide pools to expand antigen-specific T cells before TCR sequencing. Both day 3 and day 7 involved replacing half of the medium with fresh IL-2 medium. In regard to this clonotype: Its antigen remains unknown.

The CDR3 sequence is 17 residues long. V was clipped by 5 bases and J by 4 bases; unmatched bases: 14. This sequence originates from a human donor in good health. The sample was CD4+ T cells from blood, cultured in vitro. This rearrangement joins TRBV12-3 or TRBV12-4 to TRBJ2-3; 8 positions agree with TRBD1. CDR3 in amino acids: CASSAGTGLGMADTQYF. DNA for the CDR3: TGTGCCAGCAGTGCTGGGACAGGCCTCGGGATGGCAGATACGCAGTATTTT.